In this sample, the clone carrying this T cell receptor beta chain turned up many times. CDR3 length equals 15 residues. V lost 6 bases and J lost 9, with 21 bases in between. These data belong to a study of response to subunit inactivated influenza vaccine. TCRdb re-called the RT-PCR reads through MiXCR, storing one row per CDR3 protein. The data contain 530,000 or so distinct CDR3 sequences, 12% to 15% of them singletons. The source of this sequence is a man in his fifties who received an inactivated influenza vaccine. The specimen comprised PBMCs from blood, sampled about 12 days after vaccination. This chain connects TRBV12-3 or TRBV12-4 to TRBJ2-1, with D possibly matching TRBD2 (6 bases). This chain's CDR3 is CASRRPGLSTGEQFF. The CDR3 region has the DNA TGTGCCAGCAGGCGACCGGGACTTAGCACGGGTGAGCAGTTCTTC.